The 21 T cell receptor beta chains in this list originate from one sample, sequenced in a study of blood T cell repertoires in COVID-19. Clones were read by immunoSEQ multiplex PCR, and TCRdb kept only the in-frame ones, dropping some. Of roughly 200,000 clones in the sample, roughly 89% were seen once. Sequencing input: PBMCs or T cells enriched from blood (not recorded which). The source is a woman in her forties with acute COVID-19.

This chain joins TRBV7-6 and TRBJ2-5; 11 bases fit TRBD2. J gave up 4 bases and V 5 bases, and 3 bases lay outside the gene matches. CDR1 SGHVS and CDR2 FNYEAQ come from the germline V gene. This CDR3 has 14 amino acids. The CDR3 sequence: CASSPGTSGETQYF. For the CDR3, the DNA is TGTGCCAGCAGCCCCGGGACTAGCGGAGAGACCCAGTACTTC.

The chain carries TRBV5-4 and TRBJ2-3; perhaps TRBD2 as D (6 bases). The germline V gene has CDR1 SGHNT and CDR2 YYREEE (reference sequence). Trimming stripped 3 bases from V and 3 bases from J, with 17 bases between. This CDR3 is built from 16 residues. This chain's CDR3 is CASSSKTRSGTDTQYF. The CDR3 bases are TGTGCCAGCAGCTCCAAAACCCGCAGCGGGACAGATACGCAGTATTTT. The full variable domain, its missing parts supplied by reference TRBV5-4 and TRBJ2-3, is ETGVTQSPTHLIKTRGQQVTLRCSSQSGHNTVSWYQQALGQGPQFIFQYYREEENGRGNFPPRFSGLQFPNYSSELNVNALELDDSALYLCASSSKTRSGTDTQYFGPGTRLTVL.

CDR3: CASSEARAVGQYF. In nucleotides, the CDR3 is TGTGCCAGCAGTGAAGCGCGGGCCGTCGGGCAGTACTTC. The V and J genes are TRBV6-1 and TRBJ2-7, with D perhaps TRBD2 (5 bases). V was trimmed by 0 bases and J by 9 bases, leaving 12 bases between them. The CDR3 length is 13 residues. Germline V CDR1 and CDR2: MNHNS, SASEGT.

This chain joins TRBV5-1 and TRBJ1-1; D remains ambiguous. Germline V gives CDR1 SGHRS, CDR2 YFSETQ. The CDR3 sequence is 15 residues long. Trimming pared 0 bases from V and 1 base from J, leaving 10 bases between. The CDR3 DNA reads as TGCGCCAGCAGCTTGGTACCCGAGTCGAACACTGAAGCTTTCTTT. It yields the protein CASSLVPESNTEAFF.

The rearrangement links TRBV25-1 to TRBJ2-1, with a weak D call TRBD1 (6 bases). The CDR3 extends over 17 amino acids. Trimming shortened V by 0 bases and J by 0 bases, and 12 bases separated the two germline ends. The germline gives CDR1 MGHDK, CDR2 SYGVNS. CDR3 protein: CASSEYGGRDSYNEQFF. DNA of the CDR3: TGTGCCAGCAGTGAATATGGGGGCAGGGACTCCTACAATGAGCAGTTCTTC.

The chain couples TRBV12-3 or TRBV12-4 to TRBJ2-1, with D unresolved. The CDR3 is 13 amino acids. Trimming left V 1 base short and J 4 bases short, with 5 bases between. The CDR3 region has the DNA TGTGCCAGCAGTTTAGGCCAGTACAATGAGCAGTTCTTC. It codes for CASSLGQYNEQFF.

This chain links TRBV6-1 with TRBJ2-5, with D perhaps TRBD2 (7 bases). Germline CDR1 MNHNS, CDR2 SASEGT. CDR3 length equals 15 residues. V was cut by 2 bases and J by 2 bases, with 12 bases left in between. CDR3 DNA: TGTGCCAGCAGTGAAATGGGGGGGCGGCAAGAGACCCAGTACTTC. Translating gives CASSEMGGRQETQYF.

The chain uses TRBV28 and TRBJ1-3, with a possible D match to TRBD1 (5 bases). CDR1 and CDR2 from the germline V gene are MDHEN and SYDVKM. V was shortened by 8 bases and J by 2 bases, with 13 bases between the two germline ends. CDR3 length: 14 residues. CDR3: CASLRGGTGNTIYF. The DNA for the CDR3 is TGTGCCAGCCTGCGGGGGGGGACTGGAAACACCATATATTTT.

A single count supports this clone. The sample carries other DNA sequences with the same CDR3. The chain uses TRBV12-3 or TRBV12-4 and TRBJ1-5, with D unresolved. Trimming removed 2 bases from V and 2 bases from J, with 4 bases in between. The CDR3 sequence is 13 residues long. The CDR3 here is CASSLTGNQPQHF. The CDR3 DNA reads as TGTGCCAGCAGTTTAACGGGCAATCAGCCCCAGCATTTT.

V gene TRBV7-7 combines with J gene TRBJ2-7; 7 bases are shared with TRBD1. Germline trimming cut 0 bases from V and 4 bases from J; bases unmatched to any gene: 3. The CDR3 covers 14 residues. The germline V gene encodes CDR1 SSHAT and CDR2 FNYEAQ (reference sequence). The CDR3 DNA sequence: TGTGCCAGCAGCTTAGCACTGACAGGGTACGAGCAGTACTTC. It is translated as CASSLALTGYEQYF.

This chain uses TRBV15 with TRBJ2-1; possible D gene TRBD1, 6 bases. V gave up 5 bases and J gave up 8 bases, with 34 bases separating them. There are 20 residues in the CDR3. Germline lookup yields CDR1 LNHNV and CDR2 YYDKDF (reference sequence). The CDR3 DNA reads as TGTGCCACCAGCTCCCGCCGGGACACCGGGACCCACTCAGAAGTTGATGAGCAGTTCTTC. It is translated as CATSSRRDTGTHSEVDEQFF.

CDR3 in DNA: TGTGCCTGGCGGGGGGGCCGTTCCTACAATGAGCAGTTCTTC. Protein product: CAWRGGRSYNEQFF. The V and J genes are TRBV30 and TRBJ2-1, with 8 bases matching TRBD2. CDR1 and CDR2 from the germline V gene are GTSNPN and SVGIG (reference sequence). J gave up 1 base and V 5 bases, and 4 bases lay outside the gene matches. CDR3 length: 14 amino acids. Drawing the rest from reference TRBV30 and TRBJ2-1, the complete variable domain is SQTIHQWPATLVQPVGSPLSLECTVEGTSNPNLYWYRQAAGRGLQLLFYSVGIGQISSEVPQNLSASRPQDRQFILSSKKLLLSDSGFYLCAWRGGRSYNEQFFGPGTRLTVL.

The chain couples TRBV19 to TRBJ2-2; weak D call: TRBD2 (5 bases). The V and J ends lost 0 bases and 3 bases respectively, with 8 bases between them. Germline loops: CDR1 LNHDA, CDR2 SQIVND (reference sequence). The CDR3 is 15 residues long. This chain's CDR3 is CASSIDTRDTGELFF. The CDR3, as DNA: TGTGCCAGTAGTATAGATACTAGGGACACCGGGGAGCTGTTTTTT.

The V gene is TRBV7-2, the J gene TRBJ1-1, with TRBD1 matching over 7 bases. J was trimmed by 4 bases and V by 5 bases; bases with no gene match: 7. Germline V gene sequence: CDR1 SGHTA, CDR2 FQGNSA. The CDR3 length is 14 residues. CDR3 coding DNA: TGTGCCAGCAGCCCACTACAGGGGATCACTGAAGCTTTCTTT. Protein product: CASSPLQGITEAFF.

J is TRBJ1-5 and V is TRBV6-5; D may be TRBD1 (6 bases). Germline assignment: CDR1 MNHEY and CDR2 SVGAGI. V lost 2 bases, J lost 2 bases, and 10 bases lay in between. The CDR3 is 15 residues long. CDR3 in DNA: TGTGCCAGCAGTTACGGGGGCATGGGCAATCAGCCCCAGCATTTT. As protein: CASSYGGMGNQPQHF.

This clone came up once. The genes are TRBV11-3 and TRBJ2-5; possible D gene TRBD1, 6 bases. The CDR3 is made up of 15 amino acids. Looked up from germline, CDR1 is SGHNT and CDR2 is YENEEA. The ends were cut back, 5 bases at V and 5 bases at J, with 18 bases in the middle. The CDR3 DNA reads TGTGCCAGCAGCGCCCGTACAGGGAACGCGGAGACCCAGTACTTC. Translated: CASSARTGNAETQYF.

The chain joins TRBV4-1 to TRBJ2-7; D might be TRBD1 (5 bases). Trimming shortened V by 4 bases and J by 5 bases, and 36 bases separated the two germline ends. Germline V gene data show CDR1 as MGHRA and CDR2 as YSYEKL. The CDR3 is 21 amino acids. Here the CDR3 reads CASSLLTKGWYRPMELNEQYF. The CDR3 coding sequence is TGCGCCAGCAGCCTTCTAACTAAGGGGTGGTATAGGCCCATGGAATTGAACGAGCAGTACTTC.

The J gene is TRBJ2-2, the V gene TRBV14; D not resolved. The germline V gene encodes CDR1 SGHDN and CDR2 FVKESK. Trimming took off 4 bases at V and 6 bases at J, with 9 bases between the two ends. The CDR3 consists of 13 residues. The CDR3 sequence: CASSPLFAGELFF. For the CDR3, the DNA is TGTGCCAGCAGCCCCCTTTTCGCCGGGGAGCTGTTTTTT.

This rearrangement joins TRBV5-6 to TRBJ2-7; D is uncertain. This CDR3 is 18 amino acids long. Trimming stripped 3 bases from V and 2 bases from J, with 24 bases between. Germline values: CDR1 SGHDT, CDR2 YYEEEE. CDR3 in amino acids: CASSSTSRRHSITYEQYF. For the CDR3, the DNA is TGTGCCAGCAGCTCCACATCTCGACGACACAGCATTACCTACGAGCAGTACTTC. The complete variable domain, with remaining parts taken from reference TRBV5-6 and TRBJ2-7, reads DAGVTQSPTHLIKTRGQQVTLRCSPKSGHDTVSWYQQALGQGPQFIFQYYEEEERQRGNFPDRFSGHQFPNYSSELNVNALLLGDSALYLCASSSTSRRHSITYEQYFGPGTRLTVT.

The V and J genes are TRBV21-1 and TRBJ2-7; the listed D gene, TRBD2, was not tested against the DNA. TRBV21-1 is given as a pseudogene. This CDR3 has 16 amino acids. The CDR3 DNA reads TGTGCCAGCAGCAAGGATCTAGCGGGAGGGCGCCACGAGCAGTACTTC. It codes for CASSKDLAGGRHEQYF.

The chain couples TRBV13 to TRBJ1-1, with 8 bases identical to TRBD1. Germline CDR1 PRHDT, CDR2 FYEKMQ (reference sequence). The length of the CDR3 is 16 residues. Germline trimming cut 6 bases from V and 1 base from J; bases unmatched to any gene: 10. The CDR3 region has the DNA TGTGCCAGCAGACACAGGGGGTCGGGAGAGAACACTGAAGCTTTCTTT. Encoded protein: CASRHRGSGENTEAFF.